This TCR beta chain was captured by sequencing in a study of beta chain features in type 1 diabetes. Every bit of the isolated RNA underwent reverse transcription, so sequencing read expressed TCRB transcripts. Clones were sequenced by immunoSEQ multiplex PCR, and TCRdb holds only the in-frame ones, with some missing. In the table there are under 150,000 clones, 6.9% of which are singletons. The V end was cut by 2 bases, the J end by 4 bases, with 11 bases between. Germline-derived CDR1 and CDR2 are SNHLY and FYNNEI. The CDR3 spans 14 residues. V gene TRBV2 combines with J gene TRBJ1-2; a weak D match, TRBD1 (6 bases). The sequence was obtained from a woman under 40 in good health. Sequencing used central memory CD4+ T cells from blood. CDR3 region: CASSEQGQGYGYTF. The CDR3 DNA reads as TGTGCCAGCAGTGAACAGGGGCAGGGCTATGGCTACACCTTC. Full variable domain (outside the CDR3, taken from reference TRBV2 and TRBJ1-2): EPEVTQTPSHQVTQMGQEVILRCVPISNHLYFYWYRQILGQKVEFLVSFYNNEISEKSEIFDDQFSVERPDGSNFTLKIRSTKLEDSAMYFCASSEQGQGYGYTFGSGTRLTVV.